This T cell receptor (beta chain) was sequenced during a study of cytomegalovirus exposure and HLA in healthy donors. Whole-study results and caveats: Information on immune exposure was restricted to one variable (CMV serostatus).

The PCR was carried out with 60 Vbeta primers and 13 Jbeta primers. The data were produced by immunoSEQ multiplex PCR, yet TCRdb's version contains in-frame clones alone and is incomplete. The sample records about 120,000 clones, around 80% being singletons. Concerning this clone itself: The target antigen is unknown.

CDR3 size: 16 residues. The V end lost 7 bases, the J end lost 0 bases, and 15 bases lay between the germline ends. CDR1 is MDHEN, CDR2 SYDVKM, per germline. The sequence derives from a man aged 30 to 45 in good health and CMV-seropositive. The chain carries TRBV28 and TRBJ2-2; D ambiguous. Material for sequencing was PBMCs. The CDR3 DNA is TGTGCCAGCATCTCGATGTTGGAGTCGAACACCGGGGAGCTGTTTTTT. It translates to CASISMLESNTGELFF.